Below, 11 T cell receptor beta chains from the same sample are listed, as sequenced in a study of blood T cells in healthy people across ages. PCR was performed a second time for about 7 to 12 cycles using a sample-barcoded 5' primer and a J-beta primer mix. TCRdb reanalysed the 5' RACE reads using MiXCR and keeps one entry per CDR3 protein. The table has about 1.6 million distinct CDR3 sequences, roughly 32% seen once. Sample: blood. These receptors came from a woman under 40 in good health.

This clonotype was observed a handful of times. The chain uses TRBV6-5 and TRBJ2-5; 11 nucleotides align to TRBD2. The CDR3 covers 16 residues. V trimming: 7 bases; J trimming: 5 bases; junction bases outside the gene matches: 12. CDR1 is MNHEY, CDR2 SVGAGI, per germline. CDR3 sequence: CASKWPSGGPSETQYF. CDR3 nucleotide sequence: TGTGCCAGCAAATGGCCTAGCGGGGGGCCGAGTGAGACCCAGTACTTC.

This CDR3 reads CASSVLRGLYNEQFF. In nucleotides, the CDR3 is TGTGCCAGCAGCGTATTGCGGGGTCTATACAATGAGCAGTTCTTC. The V call is TRBV9, the J call TRBJ2-1, with a possible D match to TRBD2 (6 bases). The CDR3 loop spans 15 amino acids. The germline V gene encodes CDR1 SGDLS and CDR2 YYNGEE. The ends were cut back, 1 base at V and 4 bases at J, with 12 bases in the middle.

This clonotype was picked up one time. This chain connects TRBV7-8 to TRBJ2-7, with 10 bases that match TRBD1. The V and J ends lost 3 bases and 2 bases, in that order; junction bases with no gene match: 7. The CDR3 extends over 16 amino acids. The germline CDR1 and CDR2 sequences are SGHVS and FQNEAQ. DNA for the CDR3: TGTGCCAGCAGCTTCGACAGGGGGCAAGGGGCCTACGAGCAGTACTTC. It translates to CASSFDRGQGAYEQYF.

This clonotype showed up just a few times. The chain employs TRBV3-1 and TRBJ2-5; D might be TRBD1 (6 bases). Trimming shortened V by 4 bases and J by 2 bases, and 11 bases separated the two germline ends. The CDR3 loop spans 14 amino acids. Germline CDR1 is LGHDT and CDR2 is YNNKEL (reference sequence). CDR3 in DNA: TGTGCCAGCAGCCCGCAGGACAGACAAGAGACCCAGTACTTC. It is translated as CASSPQDRQETQYF.

This clonotype was picked up a small number of times. The V call is TRBV18, the J call TRBJ2-7, with 8 bases that match TRBD1. The CDR3 contains 17 residues. CDR1 and CDR2 from the germline V gene are KGHSH and LQKENI. J lost 3 bases, V lost 2 bases, and 12 bases had no gene match. CDR3: CASSPSHKGTGDYEQYF. CDR3 DNA: TGTGCCAGCTCACCATCGCATAAGGGGACAGGTGACTACGAGCAGTACTTC.

This clonotype came up many times. The chain employs TRBV5-1 and TRBJ2-5, with D possibly matching TRBD2 (5 bases). V dropped 0 bases and J dropped 4 bases, with 10 bases sitting between them. The CDR3 runs 14 residues. CDR1 is SGHRS, CDR2 YFSETQ, per germline. CDR3 nucleotide sequence: TGCGCCAGCAGCTTGGAGAGAGGAGGAGAGACCCAGTACTTC. Translating it yields CASSLERGGETQYF.

This rearrangement joins TRBV4-1 to TRBJ2-7, with D possibly matching TRBD2 (7 bases). The CDR3 contains 14 residues. Germline V gene lookup returns CDR1 MGHRA and CDR2 YSYEKL. V lost 5 bases to trimming and J lost 2 bases, with 13 bases between them. CDR3 bases: TGCGCCAGCAGCACCACGCGGGGGCCCTACGAGCAGTACTTC. As protein: CASSTTRGPYEQYF.

The genes are TRBV20-1 and TRBJ2-7; 8 bases map to TRBD1. CDR1 and CDR2 from the germline V gene are DFQATT and SNEGSKA (reference sequence). CDR3 length equals 13 residues. V trimming: 5 bases; J trimming: 5 bases; junction bases outside the gene matches: 8. CDR3 sequence: CSAPRDRSHEQYF. In nucleotides, the CDR3 is TGCAGTGCTCCCCGGGACAGGTCCCACGAGCAGTACTTC.

This chain joins TRBV2 and TRBJ2-1; 10 nucleotides match TRBD2. The ends lost 7 bases at V and 6 bases at J; junction bases unmatched: 9. Per germline, CDR1 SNHLY and CDR2 FYNNEI. The CDR3 totals 15 residues. The CDR3 DNA reads TGTGCCAGCAACTCCGGGACTAGCGTTAGCAATGAGCAGTTCTTC. This codes for CASNSGTSVSNEQFF.

The rearrangement uses TRBV6-5 and TRBJ2-2; D could derive from TRBD1 or TRBD2 (6 bases each). This CDR3 has 16 residues. In germline, CDR1 is MNHEY, CDR2 SVGAGI. Trimming took 2 bases from V and 3 from J, leaving 13 bases between them. CDR3 nucleotides: TGTGCCAGCAGTTACACCGGGGGCTCGGACACCGGGGAGCTGTTTTTT. Translated: CASSYTGGSDTGELFF.

The V call is TRBV4-2, the J call TRBJ1-2; TRBD1 agrees at 7 bases. J was trimmed by 3 bases and V by 1 base; bases with no gene match: 5. This CDR3 region has 15 residues. Germline lookup yields CDR1 LGHNA and CDR2 YNFKEQ. The chain's CDR3 is CASSQGQGLHYGYTF. In DNA form, the CDR3 reads TGTGCCAGCAGCCAAGGACAGGGATTACACTATGGCTACACCTTC.